This T cell receptor (beta chain) was captured in a study of sequential checkpoint blockade in melanoma. Study-wide context: First-line arms were nivolumab then ipilimumab, or the reverse, randomized 1:1.

Sequencing was performed with immunoSEQ multiplex PCR; in TCRdb, only in-frame clones are kept and a portion is missing. The sample shows about 20,000 clones, around two thirds of them seen only once. V shed 3 bases and J 15 bases; nucleotides not matched to a gene: 1. The germline V gene has CDR1 DFQATT and CDR2 SNEGSKA (reference sequence). The CDR3 spans 9 residues. Noted treatment: randomized to nivolumab then ipilimumab (arm A) or the reverse (arm B). The V and J genes are TRBV20-1 and TRBJ2-1; TRBD2 aligns across 8 bases. Source: CD8+ T cells sorted from blood (inferred from file names), taken from a patient given nivolumab and ipilimumab in sequence. This sequence was found in a human donor with melanoma. The CDR3 region is CSASRGGFF. The CDR3 region has the DNA TGCAGTGCTAGTCGGGGGGGGTTCTTC.